Below, 14 T cell receptor beta chains from the same sample are listed, as sequenced in a study of blood T cell repertoires in COVID-19 (dated by TCRdb to between 2020 and 2021). The library was obtained by the immunoSEQ multiplex PCR assay. The table was pulled from immuneACCESS by TCRdb, which kept in-frame rearrangements only. Such tables lose some clones; where checked, under half of the loss comes from unresolved V genes, and the rest has no known cause. The sample table lists 30,000 to 45,000 clones, over 65% of them with a count of one. The biggest ten clones account for roughly 2% of the sample. Sequencing was done on a sample of peripheral blood. These receptors were obtained from a man aged 55 to 70 with active COVID-19.

This clone has only a few counts. V is TRBV19 and J is TRBJ1-2; tentative D call: TRBD1 (6 bases). Trimming stripped 3 bases from V and 8 bases from J, with 13 bases between. The CDR3 contains 13 residues. Germline CDR1 and CDR2: LNHDA and SQIVND (reference sequence). The CDR3 protein is CASSIPGAKGYTF. CDR3 DNA: TGTGCCAGTAGTATCCCAGGGGCAAAAGGCTACACCTTC.

V gene TRBV5-6 combines with J gene TRBJ1-1, with a weak D call TRBD1 (6 bases). Trimming cost V 2 bases and J 0 bases, with 17 bases left between them. Germline V gene lookup returns CDR1 SGHDT and CDR2 YYEEEE. This CDR3 comprises 17 residues. The CDR3 reads CASSFIQGTIMNTEAFF. In DNA form, the CDR3 reads TGTGCCAGCAGCTTTATACAGGGCACCATAATGAACACTGAAGCTTTCTTT.

The chain combines TRBV10-3 with TRBJ1-2, with D perhaps TRBD1 (5 bases). The V gene's germline CDR1 is ENHRY and CDR2 SYGVKD. The V and J ends lost 4 bases and 1 base respectively, with 10 bases between them. The CDR3 has 14 residues. The CDR3 is CAISADSNNYGYTF. CDR3 bases: TGTGCCATCAGTGCAGACAGTAATAACTATGGCTACACCTTC.

This clone was picked up one time. The chain employs TRBV20-1 and TRBJ1-2; D gene uncertain. This CDR3 spans 16 amino acids. Germline loops: CDR1 DFQATT, CDR2 SNEGSKA (reference sequence). The V end lost 3 bases, the J end lost 2 bases, and 19 bases lay between the germline ends. CDR3 amino acids: CSASTKIGFSNYGYTF. As DNA, the CDR3 is TGCAGTGCTAGTACTAAAATCGGCTTTAGCAACTATGGCTACACCTTC.

Concerning this clone: Mismatch with germline at one junction end may stem from a read error. The V call is TRBV2, the J call TRBJ2-3, with TRBD2 matching over 8 bases. This CDR3 comprises 12 residues. Looked up from germline, CDR1 is SNHLY and CDR2 is FYNNEI. Here the CDR3 DNA reads TGTGCCAGCAGTGAGGGCGTAGCGGGGTCGGTTTTT. Residues: CASSEGVAGSVF. The complete variable domain, with remaining parts taken from reference TRBV2 and TRBJ2-3, reads EPEVTQTPSHQVTQMGQEVILRCVPISNHLYFYWYRQILGQKVEFLVSFYNNEISEKSEIFDDQFSVERPDGSNFTLKIRSTKLEDSAMYFCASSEGVAGSVFGPGTRLTVL.

The CDR3, as DNA: TGTGCCAGCAGCTTCCTAGGAGCGGGAGTTCATGAGCAGTACTTC. Protein: CASSFLGAGVHEQYF. The V call is TRBV7-2, the J call TRBJ2-7; 8 bases agree with TRBD2. This CDR3 has 15 residues. Germline V lookup: CDR1 SGHTA, CDR2 FQGNSA. V was clipped by 3 bases and J by 7 bases; unmatched bases: 11. Drawing the rest from reference TRBV7-2 and TRBJ2-7, the complete variable domain is GAGVSQSPSNKVTEKGKDVELRCDPISGHTALYWYRQSLGQGLEFLIYFQGNSAPDKSGLPSDRFSAERTGGSVSTLTIQRTQQEDSAVYLCASSFLGAGVHEQYFGPGTRLTVT.

The V and J genes are TRBV12-3 or TRBV12-4 and TRBJ1-5; a weak D match, TRBD1 (6 bases). This CDR3 is built from 13 residues. V was shortened by 6 bases and J by 3 bases, with 9 bases between the two germline ends. The CDR3 protein is CASRPGVNQPQHF. CDR3 coding DNA: TGTGCCAGCAGACCAGGGGTCAATCAGCCCCAGCATTTT.

The V call is TRBV7-2, the J call TRBJ1-6; 10 bases map to TRBD1. The germline V gene encodes CDR1 SGHTA and CDR2 FQGNSA. CDR3 length: 14 amino acids. Losses at the gene ends were 5 bases for V and 14 bases for J; bases not matched to a gene: 9. The CDR3, as DNA: TGTGCCAGCAGCCCGACAGGGGGCAATCAGGCCCTCCACTTT. It codes for CASSPTGGNQALHF.

This chain joins TRBV7-3 and TRBJ1-1; 11 nucleotides line up with TRBD1. The CDR3 length is 16 residues. V trimming: 5 bases; J trimming: 4 bases; junction bases outside the gene matches: 9. The germline CDR1 and CDR2 sequences are SGHTA and FQGTGA. DNA of the CDR3: TGTGCCAGCAGCCACGGACAGGGGGCTAAAGGCACTGAAGCTTTCTTT. Translating it yields CASSHGQGAKGTEAFF.

This chain uses TRBV25-1 with TRBJ1-1; D not certain. The germline V and J ends were trimmed by 6 bases and 10 bases, with 15 bases remaining between them. The CDR3 covers 12 residues. Germline V CDR1 and CDR2: MGHDK, SYGVNS. The CDR3 is CASRLKGGSAFF. The CDR3 DNA is TGTGCCAGCAGACTCAAGGGCGGGTCAGCTTTCTTT.

The V and J genes are TRBV7-2 and TRBJ2-3, with 8 bases that match TRBD2. In germline, CDR1 is SGHTA, CDR2 FQGNSA. The CDR3 sequence is 15 residues long. V lost 6 bases, J lost 6 bases, and 11 bases stayed unmatched. In DNA, the CDR3 is TGTGCCAGCAGTGGTCGGGTAGCGGGATGGGATACGCAGTATTTT. It translates to CASSGRVAGWDTQYF.

The chain recombines TRBV7-2 with TRBJ2-4; possible D gene TRBD1, 6 bases. Germline assignment: CDR1 SGHTA and CDR2 FQGNSA. The CDR3 contains 16 residues. Trimming took off 3 bases at V and 4 bases at J, with 16 bases between the two ends. The CDR3 DNA reads TGTGCCAGCAGCTTTCAAGCGACAGGCAGTAAAAACATTCAGTACTTC. It yields the protein CASSFQATGSKNIQYF.

The chain combines TRBV29-1 with TRBJ2-1; 8 bases are a match to TRBD2. V lost 6 bases, J lost 1 base, and 8 bases stayed unmatched. The CDR3 runs to 15 residues. Germline CDR1 SQVTM, CDR2 ANQGSEA. The CDR3 sequence is CSVGVAGWSYNEQFF. CDR3 coding DNA: TGCAGCGTAGGGGTAGCGGGATGGTCCTACAATGAGCAGTTCTTC.

This clone came up a few times. This chain uses TRBV5-6 with TRBJ1-4; 9 bases map to TRBD1. Looked up from germline, CDR1 is SGHDT and CDR2 is YYEEEE. The CDR3 runs to 15 residues. The trim removed 3 bases at V and 4 bases at J, leaving 4 bases unmatched. The CDR3 sequence is CASSWDRDLNEKLFF. The CDR3 DNA sequence: TGTGCCAGCAGCTGGGACAGGGACCTTAATGAAAAACTGTTTTTT.